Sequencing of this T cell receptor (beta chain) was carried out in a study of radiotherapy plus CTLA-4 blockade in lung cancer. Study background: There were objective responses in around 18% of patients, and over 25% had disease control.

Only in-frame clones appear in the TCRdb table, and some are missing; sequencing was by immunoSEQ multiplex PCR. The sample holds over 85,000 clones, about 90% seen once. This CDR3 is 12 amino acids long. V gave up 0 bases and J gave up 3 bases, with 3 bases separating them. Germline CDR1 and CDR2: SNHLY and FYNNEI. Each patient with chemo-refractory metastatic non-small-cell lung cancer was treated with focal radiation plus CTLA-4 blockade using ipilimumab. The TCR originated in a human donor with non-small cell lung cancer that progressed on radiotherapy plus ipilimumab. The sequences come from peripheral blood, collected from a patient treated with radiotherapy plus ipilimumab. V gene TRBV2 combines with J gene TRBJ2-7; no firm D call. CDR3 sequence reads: CASSEAGYEQYF. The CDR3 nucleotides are TGTGCCAGCAGTGAAGCTGGCTACGAGCAGTACTTC.